These T cell receptor beta chains were read from a single sample in a study of T-cell reconstitution after alpha-beta-depleted transplantation in children. TCRdb redid the calling of the PCR reads with MiXCR, one entry per CDR3 protein. This sample yields some 110,000 distinct CDR3 sequences, of which over 9% are seen a single time; around 34% belongs to the top ten. Sequencing used PBMCs, obtained before TCRalphabeta/CD19-depleted stem cell transplant. These receptors originate from a boy between 2 and 15 years old with acute lymphoblastic leukemia, due to receive a stem cell transplant. CDR3s include the opening cysteine and the closing phenylalanine or tryptophan. D genes are given only for firm matches. Only some rows state a clone size, as once, few, many or a class for expanded clones.

v_call	clone_size	d_call	j_call	cdr3_aa	cdr3_nt
TRBV18	few	-	TRBJ1-2	CASSPGTLRRYGYTF	TGTGCCAGCTCACCCGGGACCTTGAGGCGGTATGGCTACACCTTC
TRBV7-2	few	TRBD2	TRBJ2-4	CASSWGLAGDKNIQYF	TGTGCCAGCAGCTGGGGACTAGCGGGAGACAAAAACATTCAGTACTTC
TRBV5-4	-	TRBD2	TRBJ2-3	CASSPPSSGSTDTQYF	TGTGCCAGCAGCCCGCCGTCTAGCGGAAGCACAGATACGCAGTATTTT
TRBV5-5	few	TRBD1	TRBJ1-6	CASSSPTGGPNSPLHF	TGTGCCAGCAGCTCCCCGACAGGGGGCCCGAATTCACCCCTCCACTTT
TRBV5-6	few	-	TRBJ2-7	CASSFGGPGEQYF	TGTGCCAGCAGCTTCGGAGGGCCGGGTGAGCAGTACTTC
TRBV6-5	many	TRBD1	TRBJ2-7	CASSSFSRGQVPYEQYF	TGTGCCAGCAGCTCTTTTAGTCGGGGACAGGTGCCCTACGAGCAGTACTTC
TRBV20-1	many	TRBD2	TRBJ2-5	CSARAERGGTQYF	TGCAGTGCTAGAGCGGAGCGGGGAGGAACCCAGTACTTC
TRBV7-2	-	-	TRBJ1-1	CASSPTGRHLFF	TGTGCCAGCAGCCCCACGGGCCGCCACTTATTCTTT
TRBV28	-	-	TRBJ1-1	CASSEQGKTEAFF	TGTGCCAGCAGTGAACAGGGTAAAACTGAAGCTTTCTTT
TRBV14	few	-	TRBJ2-2	CASSQLVSRTGELFF	TGTGCCAGCAGCCAACTAGTTAGTAGGACCGGGGAGCTGTTTTTT
TRBV20-1	few	-	TRBJ2-4	CSAHTTGRKNIQYF	TGCAGTGCCCACACGACAGGCCGAAAAAACATTCAGTACTTC
TRBV6-1	few	TRBD1	TRBJ2-1	CASSKTGDFWGNEQFF	TGTGCCAGCAGCAAGACAGGGGATTTTTGGGGCAATGAGCAGTTCTTC
TRBV10-2	few	-	TRBJ2-5	CASRKGLQETQYF	TGCGCCAGCAGGAAAGGACTTCAAGAGACCCAGTACTTC
TRBV10-3	many	TRBD2	TRBJ2-1	CAIKSLAVDNEQFF	TGTGCCATCAAAAGTCTAGCGGTGGACAATGAGCAGTTCTTC
TRBV12-3/TRBV12-4	once	-	TRBJ1-5	CAFSFAGSRGYRNQPQHF	TGTGCCTTCAGTTTCGCCGGGTCCCGCGGATATCGTAATCAGCCCCAGCATTTT
TRBV27	-	TRBD2	TRBJ2-1	CASSLLTVNRREGNEQFF	TGTGCCAGCAGCCTACTTACGGTCAACAGGCGGGAGGGGAATGAGCAGTTCTTC
TRBV29-1	-	-	TRBJ2-1	CSVYDRANNEQFF	TGCAGCGTTTACGACCGGGCCAACAATGAGCAGTTCTTC
TRBV27	-	-	TRBJ2-3	CASSLSGRNTQYF	TGTGCCAGCAGTTTATCGGGAAGGAATACGCAGTATTTT
TRBV7-8	few	TRBD2	TRBJ2-6	CASSPRLAGARGANVLTF	TGTGCCAGCAGCCCAAGACTAGCGGGAGCTAGAGGGGCCAACGTCCTGACTTTC
TRBV9	many	TRBD2	TRBJ2-1	CASSVAGLADNEQFF	TGTGCCAGCAGCGTAGCGGGACTAGCGGACAATGAGCAGTTCTTC
TRBV12-3/TRBV12-4	-	-	TRBJ1-5	CASSLAEGGQPQHF	TGTGCCAGCAGTTTAGCTGAGGGGGGACAGCCCCAGCATTTT
TRBV12-1	many	-	TRBJ1-1	CASSFARTGNTEAFF	TGTGCCAGCAGCTTTGCGCGGACAGGGAACACTGAAGCTTTCTTT
TRBV20-1	-	TRBD1	TRBJ2-4	CSANGQAYKNIQYF	TGCAGTGCTAATGGACAGGCCTACAAAAACATTCAGTACTTC
TRBV28	-	-	TRBJ2-1	CASSSLGRGIYNEQFF	TGTGCCAGCAGTTCCCTGGGGCGGGGTATTTACAATGAGCAGTTCTTC
TRBV2	many	-	TRBJ2-7	CASLGGYEQYF	TGTGCCAGCCTAGGCGGCTACGAGCAGTACTTC
TRBV5-6	few	TRBD2	TRBJ2-2	CASSLVTLLAGGDTGELFF	TGTGCCAGCAGCTTGGTGACCCTTTTAGCGGGAGGTGACACCGGGGAGCTGTTTTTT
TRBV2	many	-	TRBJ2-2	CASSEHFTGELFF	TGTGCCAGCAGTGAACACTTCACCGGGGAGCTGTTTTTT
TRBV5-1	-	TRBD1	TRBJ2-5	CASSLAGQVGETQYF	TGCGCCAGCAGCTTGGCCGGACAGGTCGGGGAGACCCAGTACTTC
TRBV5-1	few	TRBD2	TRBJ2-1	CASSLEVLAGGTFPYNEQFF	TGCGCCAGCAGCTTGGAGGTCCTAGCGGGAGGTACGTTCCCTTACAATGAGCAGTTCTTC
TRBV27	few	-	TRBJ1-1	CASSPDTWGLNTEAFF	TGTGCCAGCAGTCCAGATACCTGGGGTTTGAACACTGAAGCTTTCTTT
TRBV15	once	-	TRBJ1-1	CATSSPMNTEAFF	TGTGCCACCAGCAGCCCGATGAACACTGAAGCTTTCTTT
TRBV5-5	-	-	TRBJ1-4	CASSRDPTREKLFF	TGTGCCAGCAGCCGGGACCCCACTAGAGAAAAACTGTTTTTT
TRBV24-1	many	-	TRBJ1-4	CATSERRQVLNEKLFF	TGTGCCACCAGTGAGCGCAGACAGGTCCTCAATGAAAAACTGTTTTTT
TRBV6-5	many	TRBD2	TRBJ2-7	CASSPTQAGAYEQYF	TGTGCCAGCTCCCCAACACAAGCGGGAGCCTACGAGCAGTACTTC
TRBV10-2	many	TRBD2	TRBJ2-1	CASNGLAGGNIYNEQFF	TGCGCCAGCAACGGACTAGCGGGAGGAAATATCTACAATGAGCAGTTCTTC
TRBV27	few	TRBD1	TRBJ2-5	CASSVAGTGFRQYF	TGTGCCAGCAGTGTTGCCGGGACAGGTTTTAGGCAGTACTTC
TRBV3-1	few	-	TRBJ1-2	CASSQGTAGYTF	TGTGCCAGCAGCCAAGGGACAGCGGGCTACACCTTC
TRBV11-1	many	-	TRBJ2-1	CASSLVSLSFRSYNEQFF	TGTGCCAGCAGCTTAGTTTCGTTGAGCTTTCGCTCCTACAATGAGCAGTTCTTC
TRBV12-3/TRBV12-4	many	-	TRBJ1-4	CASSSKGQGEKLFF	TGTGCCAGCAGTTCTAAGGGGCAAGGTGAAAAACTGTTTTTT
TRBV7-2	many	TRBD1	TRBJ1-5	CASSLGTGDSYNQPQHF	TGTGCCAGCAGCTTAGGTACAGGGGATTCCTACAATCAGCCCCAGCATTTT
TRBV6-1	many	-	TRBJ2-7	CASRDIYEQYF	TGTGCCAGCAGGGACATCTACGAGCAGTACTTC
TRBV12-3/TRBV12-4	many	-	TRBJ2-2	CASRPGTTRGRGELFF	TGTGCCAGCAGGCCCGGGACTACGAGGGGGCGCGGGGAGCTGTTTTTT
TRBV12-5	-	-	TRBJ1-1	CASGLGRGSNTEAFF	TGTGCTAGTGGTTTGGGGCGGGGATCGAACACTGAAGCTTTCTTT
TRBV28	-	-	TRBJ2-4	CASNYRGGGNIQYF	TGTGCCAGCAATTACAGGGGAGGCGGGAACATTCAGTACTTC
TRBV5-1	-	-	TRBJ2-7	CASSLDRVVSYEQYF	TGCGCCAGCAGCTTGGACAGGGTAGTCTCCTACGAGCAGTACTTC
TRBV12-3/TRBV12-4	-	-	TRBJ2-1	CASRPSEVGRGQFF	TGTGCCAGCAGGCCCAGCGAGGTGGGGCGGGGGCAGTTCTTC
TRBV6-1	many	-	TRBJ2-3	CASRRPGASTDTQYF	TGTGCCAGCAGGCGACCGGGGGCTAGCACAGATACGCAGTATTTT
TRBV20-1	-	-	TRBJ2-3	CSARIVTSTDTQYF	TGCAGTGCTAGAATAGTCACTAGCACAGATACGCAGTATTTT
TRBV5-1	many	-	TRBJ2-1	CASSLGQTGDEQFF	TGCGCCAGCAGCTTGGGCCAGACTGGCGATGAGCAGTTCTTC
TRBV5-1	-	-	TRBJ2-5	CASSLSGEGYGTQYF	TGCGCCAGCAGCTTGTCGGGCGAGGGGTACGGGACCCAGTACTTC
TRBV6-1	-	TRBD1	TRBJ1-2	CASTRQGGNYGCTF	TGTGCCAGCACACGACAGGGAGGAAACTATGGCTGCACCTTC
TRBV7-6	few	-	TRBJ1-6	CASSLNRDSPLHF	TGTGCCAGCAGCCTAAACAGGGATTCACCCCTCCACTTT
TRBV18	-	TRBD2	TRBJ2-7	CASSRQSAGGRNEQYF	TGTGCCAGCTCAAGGCAGAGCGCGGGAGGTCGGAACGAGCAGTACTTC
TRBV5-1	many	TRBD2	TRBJ2-7	CASSPGRTSGTYEQYF	TGCGCCAGCAGCCCGGGAAGGACTAGCGGGACTTACGAGCAGTACTTC
TRBV6-2/TRBV6-3	few	-	TRBJ2-2	CASRGSGRNTGELFF	TGTGCCAGCAGGGGCAGTGGGAGAAACACCGGGGAGCTGTTTTTT
TRBV7-8	few	-	TRBJ1-5	CASSFTRGNQPQHF	TGTGCCAGCAGCTTTACCAGGGGCAATCAGCCCCAGCATTTT
TRBV20-1	-	-	TRBJ1-1	CSARVGIWTEAFF	TGCAGTGCTAGAGTAGGGATTTGGACTGAAGCTTTCTTT
TRBV2	many	-	TRBJ2-5	CASSGDPSGGVKETQYF	TGTGCCAGCAGTGGTGATCCGAGCGGAGGCGTGAAGGAGACCCAGTACTTC
TRBV5-1	many	-	TRBJ2-1	CASSLFVGSPSEQFF	TGCGCCAGCAGCTTGTTTGTGGGCTCCCCCAGTGAGCAGTTCTTC
TRBV7-9	-	-	TRBJ2-1	CASVGNAYNEQFF	TGTGCCAGCGTCGGAAATGCCTACAATGAGCAGTTCTTC